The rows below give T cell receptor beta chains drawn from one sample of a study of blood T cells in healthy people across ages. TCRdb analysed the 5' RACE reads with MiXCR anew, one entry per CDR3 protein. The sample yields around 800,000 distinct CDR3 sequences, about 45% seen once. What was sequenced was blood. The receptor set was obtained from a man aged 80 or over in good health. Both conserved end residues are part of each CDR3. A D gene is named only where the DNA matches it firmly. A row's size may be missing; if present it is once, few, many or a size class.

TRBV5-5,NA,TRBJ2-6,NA,TGTGCCGGCAGCTTGGAGGGCTTCTACTCTGGGGCCAACGTCCTGACTTTC,CAGSLEGFYSGANVLTF
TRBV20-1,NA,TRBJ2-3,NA,TGCAGTGCTAGAGATCTCCAGAGCACAGATACGCAGTATTTT,CSARDLQSTDTQYF
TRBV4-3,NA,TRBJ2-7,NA,TGCGCCAGCAGCCAAGATTTAGGGGGCGAGCAGTACTTC,CASSQDLGGEQYF
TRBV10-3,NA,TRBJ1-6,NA,TGTGCCATCAGTGAGGGTCCCGGGACATCCTCCTCAATCCTCCACTTT,CAISEGPGTSSSILHF
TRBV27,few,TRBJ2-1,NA,TGTGCCAGCAGTCCCAGACTAGTCAGCAATGAGCAGTTCTTC,CASSPRLVSNEQFF
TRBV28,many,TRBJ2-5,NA,TGTGCCAGCAGTTTGGTAGGAAACCAAGAGACCCAGTACTTC,CASSLVGNQETQYF
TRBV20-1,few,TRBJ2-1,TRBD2,TGCAGTGCTAGCCTTACTAGCGGGAGCGCACATGAGCAGTTCTTC,CSASLTSGSAHEQFF
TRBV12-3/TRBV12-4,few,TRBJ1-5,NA,TGTGCCAGCAATTCCCTAATAAGACAGTTTAGCAATCAGCCCCAGCATTTT,CASNSLIRQFSNQPQHF
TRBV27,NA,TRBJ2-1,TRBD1,TGTGCCAGCAGAGCGCCTAGTAGGGGGCTAGGTGAGCAGTTCTTC,CASRAPSRGLGEQFF
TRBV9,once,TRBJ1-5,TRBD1,TGTGCCAGCAGCGCCCAGGGGGTTCAGCCCCAGCATTTT,CASSAQGVQPQHF
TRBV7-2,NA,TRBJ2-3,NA,TGTGCCAGCAGCTTAGAAGGTGGGGGGCAGAGCACAGATACGCAGTATTTT,CASSLEGGGQSTDTQYF
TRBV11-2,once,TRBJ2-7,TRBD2,TGTGCCAGCAGCTCCTATGCCCGGGGGGACTACGAGCAGTACTTC,CASSSYARGDYEQYF
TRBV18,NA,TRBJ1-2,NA,TGTGCCAGCTCACCAGAGGACACGAACTATGGCTACACCTTC,CASSPEDTNYGYTF
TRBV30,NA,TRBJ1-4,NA,TGTGCCTGGAGTGGGGTTGTAGATGAAAAACTGTTTTTT,CAWSGVVDEKLFF
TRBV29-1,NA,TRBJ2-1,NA,TGCAGCGTCCGTCCCTCCAGGAATGAGCAGTTCTTC,CSVRPSRNEQFF
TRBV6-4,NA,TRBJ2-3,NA,TGTGCCAGCATTGACTCGCAAGGAGATACGCAGTATTTT,CASIDSQGDTQYF
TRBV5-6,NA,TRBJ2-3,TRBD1,TGTGCCAGCAGCCACGGGACAGGGGCTAGCACAGATACGCAGTATTTT,CASSHGTGASTDTQYF
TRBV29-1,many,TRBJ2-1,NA,TGCAGCGTAGCGGGACAGAGTATCAATGAGCAGTTCTTC,CSVAGQSINEQFF
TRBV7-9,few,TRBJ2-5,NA,TGTGCCAGTATGACAGTAAATCAAGAGACCCAGTACTTC,CASMTVNQETQYF
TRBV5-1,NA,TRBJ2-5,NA,TGCGCCAGCAGCTTGGGGACGGGCCGCCCCCAGTACTTC,CASSLGTGRPQYF
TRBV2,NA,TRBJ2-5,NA,TGTGCCAGCATGTCAGGGGGGGGGGAGACCCAGTACTTC,CASMSGGGETQYF
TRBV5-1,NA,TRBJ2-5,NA,TGCGCCAGCGGGGACATCTTCAATGAGCAGTACTTC,CASGDIFNEQYF
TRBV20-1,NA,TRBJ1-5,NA,TGCAGTGCTAGTGAAGGGGGTAGCCCTAATCAGCCCCAGCATTTT,CSASEGGSPNQPQHF
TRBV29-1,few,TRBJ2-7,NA,TGCAGCGTTGAAGTTGCAGCCTCCTACGAGCAGTACTTC,CSVEVAASYEQYF
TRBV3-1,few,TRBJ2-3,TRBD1,TGTGCCAGCAGCGAGACAGGGCCTTCGAGCACAGATACGCAGTATTTT,CASSETGPSSTDTQYF
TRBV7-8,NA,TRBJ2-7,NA,TGTGCCAGCAGCTTCAAGGGGTTCGGGCTAGGAGACTACGAGCAGTACTTC,CASSFKGFGLGDYEQYF
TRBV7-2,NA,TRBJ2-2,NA,TGTGCCAGCAAGATCGGAGGGCCGGCAAGCACCGGGGAGCTGTTTTTT,CASKIGGPASTGELFF
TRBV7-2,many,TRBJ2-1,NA,TGTGCCAGCAGCCCGCGAGCGGGTAACTCCTACAATGAGCAGTTCTTC,CASSPRAGNSYNEQFF
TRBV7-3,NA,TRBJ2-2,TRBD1,TGTGCCAGCAGCTTAAAGGGACAGGGGGCTTCGTTTGGGGAGCTGTTTTTT,CASSLKGQGASFGELFF
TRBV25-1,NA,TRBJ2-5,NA,TGTGCCAGCAGTGAATGGACTCCTCGTGAGACCCAGTACTTC,CASSEWTPRETQYF
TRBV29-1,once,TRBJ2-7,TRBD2,TGCAGCGTTGAAGATTCCGCTCCAGCGGGAGGAATCCACGAGCAGTACTTC,CSVEDSAPAGGIHEQYF
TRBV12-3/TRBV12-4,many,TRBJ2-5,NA,TGTGCCAGCAGTTTGGTTGAGGGGACCCAGTACTTC,CASSLVEGTQYF
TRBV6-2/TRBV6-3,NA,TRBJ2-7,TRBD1,TGTGCCAGCAAACAGGGGGACTACGAGCAGTACTTC,CASKQGDYEQYF
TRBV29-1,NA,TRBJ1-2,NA,TGCAGCGTTGAAGGCGGCAGGGACTATGGCTACACCTTC,CSVEGGRDYGYTF
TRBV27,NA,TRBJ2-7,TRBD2,TGTGCCAGCAGTCCTTTAGCGGGAGCGGGGACCTACGAGCAGTACTTC,CASSPLAGAGTYEQYF
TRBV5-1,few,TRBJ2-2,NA,TGCGCCAGCAGCTTGTTGTCGGGGGAGCTGTTTTTT,CASSLLSGELFF
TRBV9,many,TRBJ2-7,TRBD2,TGTGCCAGCAGCTCCCGAGCGGGAGAGGGTACCGAGCAGTACTTC,CASSSRAGEGTEQYF
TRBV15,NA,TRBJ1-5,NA,TGTGCCACCAGCAGTACCCGGGGCAATCAGCCCCAGCATTTT,CATSSTRGNQPQHF
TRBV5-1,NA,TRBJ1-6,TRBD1,TGCGCCAGCGGACGGGACAGGGATAATTCACCCCTCCACTTT,CASGRDRDNSPLHF
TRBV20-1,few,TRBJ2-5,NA,TGCAGTGCTAGAGATGCAGAGACCCAGTACTTC,CSARDAETQYF
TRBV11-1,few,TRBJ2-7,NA,TGTGCCAGCAGCTTACCATTTCACGAGCAGTACTTC,CASSLPFHEQYF
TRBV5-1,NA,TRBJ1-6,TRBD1,TGCGCCAGCAGATCCGGGACAGGCAATTCACCCCTCCACTTT,CASRSGTGNSPLHF
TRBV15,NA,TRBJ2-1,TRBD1,TGTGCCACCAGCAGTCCTGCCGCGGCACAGGGGACCTACAATGAGCAGTTCTTC,CATSSPAAAQGTYNEQFF
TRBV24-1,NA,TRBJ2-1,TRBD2,TGTGCCACCAGTGACTCCGCCGGGACTAGTAATGAGCAGTTCTTC,CATSDSAGTSNEQFF
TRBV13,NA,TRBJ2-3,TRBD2,TGTACCAGCAGCCTACAGGGACTAGCGGACACAGATACGCAGTATTTT,CTSSLQGLADTDTQYF
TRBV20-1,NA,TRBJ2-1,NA,TGCAGTCTACTAGTATGGGGCAATGAGCAGTTCTTC,CSLLVWGNEQFF
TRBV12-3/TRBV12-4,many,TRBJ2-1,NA,TGTGCCAGCAGTGTGGGTATCGGTGATGAGCAGTTCTTC,CASSVGIGDEQFF
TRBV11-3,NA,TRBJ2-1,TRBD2,TGTGCCAGCAGTCGTAAATTGGGAACTAGCGGGAGTGGTCCCTACAATGAGCAGTTCTTC,CASSRKLGTSGSGPYNEQFF
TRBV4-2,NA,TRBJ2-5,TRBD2,TGTGCCAGCAGCCAAGCCGTCGGGACTAGCGGCGAGACCCAGTACTTC,CASSQAVGTSGETQYF
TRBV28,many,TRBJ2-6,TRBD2,TGTGCCAGCAGCCGAAGGCTAGCGGGTGGGGCCAACGTCCTGACTTTC,CASSRRLAGGANVLTF
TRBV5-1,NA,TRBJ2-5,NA,TGCGCCAGCAAACGGGGTACGGGGGCCGTTGGGGAGACCCAGTACTTC,CASKRGTGAVGETQYF
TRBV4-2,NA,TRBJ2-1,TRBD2,TGTGCCAGCAGCCAAGGACTAGCGGGGGGGCTCGATGAGCAGTTCTTC,CASSQGLAGGLDEQFF
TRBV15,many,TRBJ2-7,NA,TGTGCCACCAGCATATTGGTAACCTCCTACGAGCAGTACTTC,CATSILVTSYEQYF
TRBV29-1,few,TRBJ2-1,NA,TGCAGCGTTGAAAAACTAGCAGCCTACAATGAGCAGTTCTTC,CSVEKLAAYNEQFF
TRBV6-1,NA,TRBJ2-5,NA,TGTGCCAGCAGCTGGGTGGTCGCGGGTACTAGAGAGACCCAGTACTTC,CASSWVVAGTRETQYF
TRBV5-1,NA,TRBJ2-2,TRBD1,TGCGCCAGCAGCTGGACAGGGGGAAATCCCGGGGAGCTGTTTTTT,CASSWTGGNPGELFF
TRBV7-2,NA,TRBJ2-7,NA,TGTGCCAGCAGCGTAGCTATCGCGGGTGAGCAGTACTTC,CASSVAIAGEQYF
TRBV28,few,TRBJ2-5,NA,TGTGCCAGCAAAACTCCGGGCAGACCGACCCGGGAGACCCAGTACTTC,CASKTPGRPTRETQYF
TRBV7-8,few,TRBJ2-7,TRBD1,TGTGCCAGCAGTCGAACAGGGGTTTCCCCCTACGAGCAGTACTTC,CASSRTGVSPYEQYF